These 30 T cell receptor beta chains originate from one sample sequenced in a study of shared clonotypes between healthy human individuals. Only in-frame clones appear in the TCRdb table, and some are missing; sequencing was by immunoSEQ multiplex PCR. Of roughly 2.2 million clones in the sample, around 92% were seen once. The sequenced material came from naive CD4+ T cells from PBMCs. Stated subset: CD45RA+ positively selected. These receptors all come from a man younger than 35 in good health. Some clones in this sample may be carry-over from other donors' samples.

The chain is built from TRBV7-9 and TRBJ1-1; TRBD1 is a possible D gene (5 bases). CDR1 is SEHNR and CDR2 is FQNEAQ in the germline V gene (reference sequence). Trimming cost V 0 bases and J 4 bases, with 15 bases left between them. The CDR3 is 16 residues long. The CDR3 region is CASSLASLYGGTEAFF. The CDR3 coding sequence is TGTGCCAGCAGCTTAGCGAGCCTTTATGGGGGCACTGAAGCTTTCTTT.

The chain carries TRBV2 and TRBJ2-1, with 7 bases identical to TRBD1. After removal of 7 bases from V and 7 bases from J, the junction contained 10 bases not matched to a gene. This CDR3 contains 14 residues. Germline CDR1 SNHLY, CDR2 FYNNEI. CDR3 nucleotides: TGTGCCAGCATTGAGGGGACAGTGATAAATGAGCAGTTCTTC. Protein: CASIEGTVINEQFF.

V is TRBV21-1 and J is TRBJ2-3; whether TRBD1, the table's D call, matches the DNA was not checked. TRBV21-1 is given as a pseudogene. The CDR3 is 16 amino acids. CDR3 sequence: CASSKDVRGPADTQYF. The CDR3 nucleotides read TGTGCCAGCAGCAAAGACGTCAGGGGGCCGGCAGATACGCAGTATTTT.

This clone appeared a single time. The J gene is TRBJ2-7, the V gene TRBV5-1, with 8 bases fitting TRBD2. The CDR3 is 14 amino acids. V lost 0 bases, J lost 7 bases, and 6 bases stayed unmatched. Germline V gene sequence: CDR1 SGHRS, CDR2 YFSETQ. In DNA, the CDR3 is TGCGCCAGCAGCTTGGAAGCGGGAGTAACGGAGCAGTACTTC. Translation gives CASSLEAGVTEQYF.

The chain has TRBV30 and TRBJ2-3; 11 nucleotides line up with TRBD1. V lost 4 bases and J lost 5; bases outside the gene matches: 11. CDR1 is GTSNPN, CDR2 SVGIG, per germline (reference sequence). This CDR3 region has 16 residues. This CDR3 reads CAWNPRWDRGVDTQYF. CDR3 in DNA: TGTGCCTGGAACCCGAGGTGGGACAGGGGGGTAGATACGCAGTATTTT. The variable domain in full, completed from reference TRBV30 and TRBJ2-3, reads SQTIHQWPATLVQPVGSPLSLECTVEGTSNPNLYWYRQAAGRGLQLLFYSVGIGQISSEVPQNLSASRPQDRQFILSSKKLLLSDSGFYLCAWNPRWDRGVDTQYFGPGTRLTVL.

J is TRBJ2-5 and V is TRBV28, with 8 bases matching TRBD1. The CDR3 is made up of 13 amino acids. Losses at the gene ends were 7 bases for V and 11 bases for J; bases not matched to a gene: 12. Germline CDR1 and CDR2: MDHEN and SYDVKM. For the CDR3, the DNA is TGTGCCAGCACGTTAGGACAGGGTAGGGTGCAGTACTTC. This codes for CASTLGQGRVQYF. Drawing the rest from reference TRBV28 and TRBJ2-5, the complete variable domain is DVKVTQSSRYLVKRTGEKVFLECVQDMDHENMFWYRQDPGLGLRLIYFSYDVKMKEKGDIPEGYSVSREKKERFSLILESASTNQTSMYLCASTLGQGRVQYFGPGTRLLVL.

The rearrangement joins TRBV5-1 to TRBJ2-6; D gene uncertain. The germline V gene has CDR1 SGHRS and CDR2 YFSETQ. Trimming stripped 0 bases from V and 0 bases from J, with 7 bases between. The CDR3 sequence is 16 residues long. CDR3 sequence reads: CASSLGVVSGANVLTF. CDR3 DNA sequence: TGCGCCAGCAGCTTGGGGGTAGTCTCTGGGGCCAACGTCCTGACTTTC.

The chain links TRBV5-8 to TRBJ2-5, with D possibly TRBD1 on 5 matching bases. The CDR3 length is 15 residues. Per the germline V gene, CDR1 is SGHTS and CDR2 is YDEGEE. The V and J ends lost 2 bases and 1 base respectively, with 12 bases between them. The CDR3: CASSFLQGSQETQYF. The CDR3 DNA sequence: TGTGCCAGCAGCTTTCTGCAGGGAAGCCAAGAGACCCAGTACTTC.

V is TRBV5-4 and J is TRBJ2-7, with TRBD1 matching over 11 bases. Germline assignment: CDR1 SGHNT and CDR2 YYREEE (reference sequence). V lost 4 bases, J lost 3 bases, and 3 bases stayed unmatched. The CDR3 sequence is 14 residues long. In DNA form, the CDR3 reads TGTGCCAGCAGCCACGGGACAGGGGGCTACGAGCAGTACTTC. As protein: CASSHGTGGYEQYF. The whole variable domain, filled in from reference TRBV5-4 and TRBJ2-7, reads ETGVTQSPTHLIKTRGQQVTLRCSSQSGHNTVSWYQQALGQGPQFIFQYYREEENGRGNFPPRFSGLQFPNYSSELNVNALELDDSALYLCASSHGTGGYEQYFGPGTRLTVT.

V is TRBV29-1 and J is TRBJ1-2; weak D call: TRBD1 (5 bases). Trimming took off 8 bases at V and 11 bases at J, with 24 bases between the two ends. The V gene's germline CDR1 is SQVTM and CDR2 ANQGSEA. The CDR3 consists of 13 residues. CDR3 in DNA: TGCAGCTCAGATGATGGGGAGGCAGGGCGGTACACCTTC. It codes for CSSDDGEAGRYTF.

The chain combines TRBV7-3 with TRBJ2-7; D remains unclear. The V end was cut by 8 bases, the J end by 3 bases, with 14 bases between. CDR1 and CDR2 (germline): SGHTA, FQGTGA. The CDR3 runs 13 residues. CDR3 sequence (DNA): TGTGCCAGCGGCGATGGGCCCCTCTACGAGCAGTACTTC. It translates to CASGDGPLYEQYF.

The genes are TRBV10-1 and TRBJ2-7; the D is unclear. In germline, CDR1 is WNHNN, CDR2 SYGVQD (reference sequence). V gave up 3 bases and J gave up 4 bases, with 10 bases separating them. This CDR3 region has 13 residues. The CDR3 here is CASSEVVGYEQYF. For the CDR3, the DNA is TGCGCCAGCAGTGAAGTAGTAGGGTACGAGCAGTACTTC.

The rearrangement uses TRBV6-5 and TRBJ1-1, with 8 bases lining up with TRBD1. CDR1 is MNHEY and CDR2 is SVGAGI in the germline V gene. CDR3 size: 15 residues. Losses at the gene ends were 6 bases for V and 4 bases for J; bases not matched to a gene: 10. This CDR3 reads CASRPDQGAPTEAFF. Written as DNA, the CDR3 is TGTGCCAGCAGGCCGGACCAGGGGGCGCCCACTGAAGCTTTCTTT.

This chain links TRBV6-5 with TRBJ2-7, with 9 bases aligning to TRBD2. The CDR3 loop spans 15 amino acids. V lost 6 bases and J lost 0; bases outside the gene matches: 6. The germline CDR1 and CDR2 sequences are MNHEY and SVGAGI. In DNA, the CDR3 is TGTGCCAGCAGCTTAGCGGGAGAGGGCTCCTACGAGCAGTACTTC. This translates into CASSLAGEGSYEQYF.

This rearrangement joins TRBV18 to TRBJ1-1; D possibly corresponds to TRBD1 (6 bases). Germline CDR1 KGHSH, CDR2 LQKENI. The V and J ends lost 0 bases and 7 bases respectively, with 24 bases between them. This CDR3 region has 18 residues. This chain's CDR3 is CASSPPGKDSSELGEAFF. For the CDR3, the DNA is TGTGCCAGCTCACCACCGGGGAAGGACAGCTCGGAGTTGGGTGAAGCTTTCTTT.

The chain carries TRBV7-3 and TRBJ1-3, with TRBD1 matching over 9 bases. From germline, CDR1 is SGHTA and CDR2 FQGTGA. The V segment lost 5 bases and the J segment 2 bases; nucleotides outside the gene matches: 10. The length of the CDR3 is 17 residues. CDR3 amino acids: CASSQLGQGLAGNTIYF. The DNA of the CDR3 is TGTGCCAGCAGCCAACTGGGACAGGGTTTAGCTGGAAACACCATATATTTT.

V is TRBV6-6 and J is TRBJ2-1; 12 nucleotides line up with TRBD2. CDR1 and CDR2 from the germline V gene are MNHNY and SVGAGI (reference sequence). There are 16 residues in the CDR3. With V trimmed by 5 bases and J by 2 bases, 4 bases remained unmatched. The CDR3 sequence is CASSQRTSGTYNEQFF. The CDR3 DNA reads as TGTGCCAGCAGTCAGCGGACTAGCGGGACCTACAATGAGCAGTTCTTC.

This clone was detected once. CDR3: CASSLWDGGSNEQFF. The CDR3 region has the DNA TGTGCCAGCAGTTTGTGGGACGGTGGGAGCAATGAGCAGTTCTTC. V usage is TRBV28 and J usage is TRBJ2-1, with D possibly being TRBD1 or TRBD2 (5 bases each). Germline V CDR1 and CDR2: MDHEN, SYDVKM. This CDR3 is 15 amino acids long. V lost 3 bases and J 6 bases, leaving 15 bases between the germline ends.

V usage is TRBV7-8 and J usage is TRBJ2-1; 8 bases agree with TRBD1. With V trimmed by 3 bases and J by 6 bases, 4 bases remained unmatched. The CDR3 extends over 14 amino acids. The germline V gene has CDR1 SGHVS and CDR2 FQNEAQ. CDR3 in amino acids: CASSFDRGVNEQFF. DNA of the CDR3: TGTGCCAGCAGCTTCGACAGGGGTGTCAATGAGCAGTTCTTC.

The gene calls are TRBV7-9 and TRBJ2-7, with 8 positions matching TRBD2. The CDR3 covers 15 residues. V shed 5 bases and J 5 bases; nucleotides not matched to a gene: 11. CDR1 is SEHNR and CDR2 is FQNEAQ in the germline V gene (reference sequence). The CDR3 DNA sequence: TGTGCCAGCAGCCCCCGGACTAGCCCCCTCGACGAGCAGTACTTC. It encodes CASSPRTSPLDEQYF. The whole variable domain, remainder taken from reference TRBV7-9 and TRBJ2-7, is DTGVSQNPRHKITKRGQNVTFRCDPISEHNRLYWYRQTLGQGPEFLTYFQNEAQLEKSRLLSDRFSAERPKGSFSTLEIQRTEQGDSAMYLCASSPRTSPLDEQYFGPGTRLTVT.

V gene TRBV2 combines with J gene TRBJ1-5; no clear D gene. Germline-derived CDR1 and CDR2 are SNHLY and FYNNEI. This CDR3 spans 14 amino acids. V gave up 6 bases and J gave up 4 bases, with 13 bases separating them. As DNA, the CDR3 is TGTGCCAGCAGCGAGGAGCTTGGGAATCAGCCCCAGCATTTT. This codes for CASSEELGNQPQHF.

This chain links TRBV29-1 with TRBJ2-5; 9 nucleotides align to TRBD1. The trim removed 2 bases at V and 4 bases at J, leaving 14 bases unmatched. The germline V gene has CDR1 SQVTM and CDR2 ANQGSEA. CDR3 length equals 17 residues. The CDR3 spells CSVERRLSTGGGETQYF. CDR3 DNA: TGCAGCGTTGAAAGGAGGTTGTCGACAGGGGGAGGAGAGACCCAGTACTTC.

The rearrangement uses TRBV29-1 and TRBJ2-7, with D perhaps TRBD2 (6 bases). The germline V gene encodes CDR1 SQVTM and CDR2 ANQGSEA. The V end was cut by 1 base, the J end by 5 bases, with 15 bases between. The CDR3 has 14 residues. CDR3 amino acids: CSVEGDWGADEQYF. CDR3 nucleotide sequence: TGCAGCGTTGAAGGGGACTGGGGAGCCGACGAGCAGTACTTC.

V and J are TRBV29-1 and TRBJ1-5, with a tentative D call TRBD1 (6 bases). Germline V lookup: CDR1 SQVTM, CDR2 ANQGSEA. This CDR3 region has 13 residues. Trimming left V 6 bases short and J 7 bases short, with 16 bases between. The chain's CDR3 is CSVGEQGGQPQHF. CDR3 nucleotides: TGCAGCGTGGGGGAACAGGGCGGACAGCCCCAGCATTTT.

The DNA for the CDR3 is TGTGCCAGCAGCTTACAAGGGATGAACGCCTACGAGCAGTACTTC. Its protein is CASSLQGMNAYEQYF. The rearrangement links TRBV7-2 to TRBJ2-7; D is unresolved. Between the trimmed V and J ends, which lost 2 bases and 2 bases, there was a span of 13 bases. CDR1 is SGHTA and CDR2 is FQGNSA in the germline V gene. The CDR3 covers 15 residues.

The CDR3 DNA sequence: TGTGCCAGCAGACCAGGGACTAGCGGGCCAGATACGCAGTATTTT. Translated: CASRPGTSGPDTQYF. The rearrangement uses TRBV5-4 and TRBJ2-3; TRBD2 matches at 12 bases. The J segment lost 4 bases and the V segment lost 5 bases, leaving 5 bases of the junction unmatched. The CDR3 is 15 residues long. Germline V gene sequence: CDR1 SGHNT, CDR2 YYREEE (reference sequence).

This sequence joins TRBV4-1 and TRBJ2-1; no clear D gene. CDR3 size: 17 residues. Deletions cut 2 bases from V and 0 bases from J, with 14 bases between. Per germline, CDR1 MGHRA and CDR2 YSYEKL. The DNA of the CDR3 is TGCGCCAGCAGCCAATCTAGGCCGGAGAGCTCCTACAATGAGCAGTTCTTC. It translates to CASSQSRPESSYNEQFF.

The chain employs TRBV28 and TRBJ1-2; D remains unclear. The CDR3 has 14 residues. Germline-derived CDR1 and CDR2 are MDHEN and SYDVKM. The ends were cut back, 3 bases at V and 9 bases at J, with 17 bases in the middle. The CDR3 reads CASSFSTWGRSYTF. The CDR3 region has the DNA TGTGCCAGCAGTTTCTCCACCTGGGGAAGGAGCTACACCTTC.

The chain links TRBV2 to TRBJ2-5, with TRBD2 matching over 9 bases. The CDR3 contains 15 residues. Germline loops: CDR1 SNHLY, CDR2 FYNNEI. V lost 6 bases to trimming and J lost 0 bases; unmatched junction nucleotides: 5. In DNA, the CDR3 is TGTGCCAGCAGCGCGGGACTAGCCCACCAAGAGACCCAGTACTTC. Translation: CASSAGLAHQETQYF.

The V call is TRBV11-3, the J call TRBJ2-2; TRBD2 matches at 13 bases. The CDR3 is 17 residues long. Trimming at V came to 4 bases and at J to 2 bases, leaving 4 bases not matched to a gene. Germline lookup yields CDR1 SGHNT and CDR2 YENEEA. The CDR3 loop reads CASSSAGLAGNTGELFF. The CDR3 bases are TGTGCCAGCAGCTCCGCGGGACTAGCGGGAAACACCGGGGAGCTGTTTTTT.